The subject of this entry is one TCR beta chain. This sample stems from a study of blood T cell repertoires in COVID-19. Whole-study context: Acute and convalescent COVID-19 samples came from the United States, Italy and Spain. Sample material is recorded as cDNA or gDNA derived from T cells, B-cell-depleted T cells, or PBMCs.

Clones were sequenced by immunoSEQ multiplex PCR, and TCRdb holds only the in-frame ones, with some missing. Among around 130,000 clones listed, 85% to 90% were seen once. Per the germline V gene, CDR1 is LGHDT and CDR2 is YNNKEL (reference sequence). This CDR3 is built from 14 residues. J was trimmed by 2 bases and V by 10 bases; bases with no gene match: 7. This sequence was found in a man over 45 with active or convalescent COVID-19. Source material: peripheral blood. The V call is TRBV3-1 (or the pseudogene TRBV3-2), the J call TRBJ2-1, with 8 positions matching TRBD2. The CDR3 DNA reads as TGTGCCATTGAAAGGCGGGAGGCCTACAATGAGCAGTTCTTC. Its translation: CAIERREAYNEQFF.